The 10 T cell receptor beta chains below were found in one sample sequenced in a study of blood T cells in healthy people across ages. A second PCR of 7 to 11 cycles used a sample-barcoded 5' primer and a J-beta primer mix. TCRdb itself ran the 5' RACE reads through MiXCR, one entry per CDR3 protein. Of 550,000 to 750,000 distinct CDR3 sequences in the sample, 20% to 25% were seen once. What was sequenced was blood. The receptors stem from a man aged 65 to 85 in good health.

This clonotype has a handful of counts. This chain connects TRBV15 to TRBJ2-3, with TRBD2 matching over 10 bases. There are 17 residues in the CDR3. V was clipped by 0 bases and J by 1 base; unmatched bases: 4. The germline V gene has CDR1 LNHNV and CDR2 YYDKDF (reference sequence). CDR3 loop: CATSRDRLAGRTDTQYF. In DNA, the CDR3 is TGTGCCACCAGCAGAGATCGACTAGCGGGTCGCACAGATACGCAGTATTTT. Full variable domain (rest looked up from reference TRBV15 and TRBJ2-3): DAMVIQNPRYQVTQFGKPVTLSCSQTLNHNVMYWYQQKSSQAPKLLFHYYDKDFNNEADTPDNFQSRRPNTSFCFLDIRSPGLGDTAMYLCATSRDRLAGRTDTQYFGPGTRLTVL.

This clonotype turned up a few times. The junction departs from germline at one end; a sequencing error may be responsible. V and J are TRBV20-1 and TRBJ1-2, with 8 bases identical to TRBD1. In germline, CDR1 is DFQATT, CDR2 SNEGSKA (reference sequence). The length of the CDR3 is 14 residues. The CDR3 reads CSARGDRFGYGYTF. DNA of the CDR3: TGCAGTGCCAGAGGGGACAGGTTTGGCTATGGCTACACCTTC.

The sample holds a few counts of this clonotype. V gene TRBV18 combines with J gene TRBJ2-5; 8 positions match TRBD2. The assigned J gene may be wrong: the sequence end matches TRBJ2-7 better. The CDR3 runs 14 residues. Germline values: CDR1 KGHSH, CDR2 LQKENI. This CDR3 is CASSHNPSGYEQYF. In DNA form, the CDR3 reads TGTGCCAGCTCACACAACCCTAGCGGGTACGAGCAGTACTTC.

This clonotype was counted many times. The chain carries TRBV9 and TRBJ2-5; no reliable D call. This CDR3 has 14 amino acids. V lost 0 bases to trimming and J lost 2 bases, with 8 bases between them. Germline CDR1 and CDR2: SGDLS and YYNGEE. CDR3 coding DNA: TGTGCCAGCAGCGTAGGCGGACCGCAAGAGACCCAGTACTTC. It encodes CASSVGGPQETQYF.

There are a few counts of this clonotype. V usage is TRBV12-5 and J usage is TRBJ2-1, with TRBD1 identical over 9 bases. This CDR3 comprises 15 residues. Germline CDR1 is LGHNT and CDR2 is FRNRAP. The trim removed 4 bases at V and 1 base at J, leaving 2 bases unmatched. CDR3 protein: CASGSGTGSYNEQFF. CDR3 DNA: TGTGCTAGTGGTTCCGGGACAGGGTCCTACAATGAGCAGTTCTTC.

The V and J genes are TRBV20-1 and TRBJ2-7; 11 bases fit TRBD2. The V and J ends lost 5 bases and 2 bases, in that order; junction bases with no gene match: 8. This CDR3 spans 15 amino acids. Germline-derived CDR1 and CDR2 are DFQATT and SNEGSKA (reference sequence). The CDR3 DNA is TGCAGTGCTGCCCCCGGGACTAGCGGACCCTACGAGCAGTACTTC. Its translation: CSAAPGTSGPYEQYF.

This chain links TRBV7-9 with TRBJ2-7; weak D call: TRBD2 (5 bases). Trimming shortened V by 5 bases and J by 4 bases, and 27 bases separated the two germline ends. This CDR3 has 18 amino acids. Looked up from germline, CDR1 is SEHNR and CDR2 is FQNEAQ (reference sequence). CDR3 residues: CASSPLNVKAHGGYEQYF. CDR3 DNA sequence: TGTGCCAGCAGCCCCCTAAATGTTAAGGCCCACGGAGGATACGAGCAGTACTTC.

This clonotype was recorded many times. This rearrangement joins TRBV10-3 to TRBJ2-3; D not certain. V lost 2 bases to trimming and J lost 3 bases, with 6 bases between them. This CDR3 is built from 13 residues. The V gene's germline CDR1 is ENHRY and CDR2 SYGVKD. The CDR3 DNA reads as TGTGCCATCAGTGAGCGTGAAACAGATACGCAGTATTTT. It yields the protein CAISERETDTQYF.

The gene calls are TRBV14 and TRBJ1-4, with TRBD1 matching over 7 bases. CDR3 length: 14 amino acids. Germline values: CDR1 SGHDN, CDR2 FVKESK. The junction had 6 bases not matched to a gene; V was cut back by 4 bases and J by 7 bases. The CDR3 region has the DNA TGTGCCAGCAGCCGACAGGGAGTGGGTGAAAAACTGTTTTTT. Translating it yields CASSRQGVGEKLFF.

In this sample, this clonotype turned up a few times. The germline gene is not matched at one end of the junction; a read error may be the cause. The rearrangement joins TRBV18 to TRBJ2-5; 8 bases map to TRBD2. Germline V gene lookup returns CDR1 KGHSH and CDR2 LQKENI. This CDR3 spans 13 amino acids. The chain's CDR3 is CAGSRLAGETQYF. In nucleotides, the CDR3 is TGTGCCGGCTCACGGCTAGCGGGAGAGACCCAGTACTTC.